The 31 T cell receptor beta chains presented below share a single source sample, sequenced in a study of T cell changes during pregnancy in multiple sclerosis. Repertoires were generated with immunoSEQ multiplex PCR, while TCRdb's copy carries only in-frame clones and drops some. The data show about 96,000 clones, 80% to 95% seen once. The specimen comprised peripheral blood, sampled in the first trimester of pregnancy. These TCRs come from a female donor with multiple sclerosis, enrolled in a pregnancy study.

The chain is built from TRBV7-9 and TRBJ1-4; TRBD1 matches at 7 bases. CDR1 and CDR2 from the germline V gene are SEHNR and FQNEAQ (reference sequence). CDR3 size: 17 residues. Trimming took 4 bases from V and 4 from J; bases not matched to a gene: 12. The CDR3 reads CASSSPFPQGINEKLFF. The CDR3 DNA reads as TGTGCCAGCAGCTCCCCGTTCCCACAGGGGATTAATGAAAAACTGTTTTTT.

The J gene is TRBJ1-1, the V gene TRBV7-9; D perhaps matches TRBD1 (5 bases). V shed 1 base and J shed 2 bases, with 17 bases lying between them. Germline V gene sequence: CDR1 SEHNR, CDR2 FQNEAQ (reference sequence). The CDR3 totals 17 residues. The CDR3 DNA reads as TGTGCCAGCAGCTTAGATGGGCCGGGTTGGGGCAACACTGAAGCTTTCTTT. Its translation is CASSLDGPGWGNTEAFF.

The chain uses TRBV10-3 and TRBJ1-1; D gene unclear. Germline values: CDR1 ENHRY, CDR2 SYGVKD. The CDR3 runs 13 residues. Trimming pared 6 bases from V and 0 bases from J, leaving 8 bases between. Written as DNA, the CDR3 is TGTGCCATCAGCGACTTATTGAACACTGAAGCTTTCTTT. It specifies CAISDLLNTEAFF.

The chain recombines TRBV5-1 with TRBJ2-5; 9 bases agree with TRBD2. CDR1 and CDR2 (germline): SGHRS, YFSETQ. Trimming cost V 1 base and J 5 bases; bases outside gene matches: 6. This CDR3 contains 15 residues. The CDR3 sequence: CASSLQAGGPETQYF. CDR3 in DNA: TGCGCCAGCAGCTTGCAGGCGGGAGGGCCGGAGACCCAGTACTTC.

The CDR3 region has the DNA TGTGCCAGCAGTTACCCGAGGGGGGAGCAGTACTTC. The encoded protein is CASSYPRGEQYF. The genes are TRBV6-5 and TRBJ2-7, with a tentative D call TRBD1 (6 bases). With 2 bases removed from V and 7 bases from J, the gap between germline ends came to 9 bases. The CDR3 has 12 amino acids. Per the germline V gene, CDR1 is MNHEY and CDR2 is SVGAGI.

V and J are TRBV4-3 and TRBJ2-7; 7 bases align to TRBD1. V lost 7 bases to trimming and J lost 2 bases; unmatched junction nucleotides: 8. This CDR3 has 14 amino acids. Germline CDR1 is LGHNA and CDR2 is YSLEER. Here the CDR3 reads CASNSTGNAYEQYF. Written as DNA, the CDR3 is TGCGCCAGCAACTCGACAGGGAACGCCTACGAGCAGTACTTC.

CDR3 nucleotides: TGTGCCAGCAGCCCGACAGGGGATCGGAATCAGCCCCAGCATTTT. Protein product: CASSPTGDRNQPQHF. The J gene is TRBJ1-5, the V gene TRBV28, with TRBD1 matching 8 bases. Looked up from germline, CDR1 is MDHEN and CDR2 is SYDVKM. This CDR3 has 15 amino acids. J lost 4 bases, V lost 6 bases, and 8 bases had no gene match. Full variable domain (outside the CDR3, taken from reference TRBV28 and TRBJ1-5): DVKVTQSSRYLVKRTGEKVFLECVQDMDHENMFWYRQDPGLGLRLIYFSYDVKMKEKGDIPEGYSVSREKKERFSLILESASTNQTSMYLCASSPTGDRNQPQHFGDGTRLSIL.

This sequence joins TRBV5-1 and TRBJ1-2; D is possibly TRBD1 (5 bases). The CDR3 is 15 residues long. Trimming cost V 0 bases and J 7 bases, with 16 bases left between them. Looked up from germline, CDR1 is SGHRS and CDR2 is YFSETQ. The CDR3 DNA reads TGCGCCAGCAGCTTGGTAGTGTCAGGGAGGGCTGGCTACACCTTC. It translates to CASSLVVSGRAGYTF.

J is TRBJ2-7 and V is TRBV4-1, with 7 bases fitting TRBD1. The V gene's germline CDR1 is MGHRA and CDR2 YSYEKL. With 2 bases clipped from V and 0 bases from J, the junction kept 4 bases outside the gene matches. CDR3 length equals 15 residues. In DNA form, the CDR3 reads TGCGCCAGCAGCCAAATGGGGGACAGCTCCTACGAGCAGTACTTC. Amino acids: CASSQMGDSSYEQYF.

To note about this clone: The same CDR3 arises from other DNA sequences in this sample as well. The rearrangement links TRBV9 to TRBJ2-7; 9 bases fit TRBD1. Germline assignment: CDR1 SGDLS and CDR2 YYNGEE. This CDR3 is 14 amino acids long. The V segment lost 3 bases and the J segment 2 bases; nucleotides outside the gene matches: 3. In DNA form, the CDR3 reads TGTGCCAGCAGCGCCGGGACAGGGACCTACGAGCAGTACTTC. It encodes CASSAGTGTYEQYF.

V and J are TRBV10-3 and TRBJ2-1; 8 bases line up with TRBD2. The CDR3 runs 17 residues. V lost 3 bases and J lost 10; bases outside the gene matches: 17. Germline assignment: CDR1 ENHRY and CDR2 SYGVKD. CDR3 in amino acids: CAISDFSGAGVVREQFF. The CDR3, as DNA: TGTGCCATCAGTGACTTCTCAGGAGCGGGAGTGGTCCGGGAGCAGTTCTTC.

The chain joins TRBV27 to TRBJ2-1, with TRBD2 identical over 12 bases. The V segment lost 5 bases and the J segment 4 bases; nucleotides outside the gene matches: 6. Germline CDR1 and CDR2: MNHEY and SMNVEV (reference sequence). The CDR3 contains 16 residues. The CDR3 sequence is CASSLLAGGGYNEQFF. The DNA of the CDR3 is TGTGCCAGCAGTCTCCTAGCGGGAGGGGGTTACAATGAGCAGTTCTTC.

The chain is built from TRBV9 and TRBJ1-1; D not resolved. Trimming left V 4 bases short and J 2 bases short, with 9 bases between. The CDR3 covers 13 residues. Germline values: CDR1 SGDLS, CDR2 YYNGEE. The CDR3 sequence: CASSPHQNTEAFF. In DNA, the CDR3 is TGTGCCAGCAGCCCACATCAAAACACTGAAGCTTTCTTT.

The rearrangement joins TRBV7-2 to TRBJ2-1; 12 positions agree with TRBD2. Germline V gene data show CDR1 as SGHTA and CDR2 as FQGNSA. After removal of 5 bases from V and 6 bases from J, the junction contained 5 bases not matched to a gene. There are 15 residues in the CDR3. The CDR3 sequence is CASSMTSGRLNEQFF. DNA for the CDR3: TGTGCCAGCAGCATGACTAGCGGGAGACTCAATGAGCAGTTCTTC.

The rearrangement links TRBV6-1 to TRBJ1-2, with TRBD1 as a possible D gene (5 bases). The CDR3 extends over 15 amino acids. Germline V CDR1 and CDR2: MNHNS, SASEGT. With 4 bases removed from V and 0 bases from J, the gap between germline ends came to 12 bases. The CDR3 DNA follows: TGTGCCAGCAGTGGTACAGGAGTCGCTAACTATGGCTACACCTTC. Its protein is CASSGTGVANYGYTF.

The rearrangement links TRBV9 to TRBJ1-5; D uncertain. The CDR3 has 14 residues. CDR1 is SGDLS and CDR2 is YYNGEE in the germline V gene. The ends were cut back, 0 bases at V and 7 bases at J, with 11 bases in the middle. The CDR3 region has the DNA TGTGCCAGCAGCGTAGGTCTGTTCGGGCAGCCCCAGCATTTT. Its protein is CASSVGLFGQPQHF.

This clone was seen once. V is TRBV28 and J is TRBJ2-1; D might be TRBD2 (5 bases). V lost 7 bases to trimming and J lost 8 bases, with 9 bases between them. There are 11 residues in the CDR3. In germline, CDR1 is MDHEN, CDR2 SYDVKM. The CDR3, as DNA: TGTGCCAGCACCATGAGGGATGAGCAGTTCTTC. Protein sequence: CASTMRDEQFF.

The chain joins TRBV28 to TRBJ2-3, with TRBD2 matching 7 bases. Germline V gene data show CDR1 as MDHEN and CDR2 as SYDVKM. CDR3 length: 14 residues. V shed 8 bases, J shed 6 bases, and the junction held 11 bases outside the gene matches. The CDR3 spells CASQPGGRRDTQYF. The CDR3 DNA is TGTGCCAGCCAGCCTGGCGGGAGACGGGATACGCAGTATTTT.

The chain joins TRBV5-6 to TRBJ1-5, with D uncertain. Trimming cost V 4 bases and J 7 bases, with 12 bases left between them. Per germline, CDR1 SGHDT and CDR2 YYEEEE. There are 13 residues in the CDR3. DNA for the CDR3: TGTGCCAGCAGCCCTGGGAGGGAACAGCCCCAGCATTTT. This codes for CASSPGREQPQHF.

The chain recombines TRBV11-2 with TRBJ2-1; 13 nucleotides match TRBD2. V shed 0 bases, J shed 2 bases, and the junction held 1 base outside the gene matches. Germline assignment: CDR1 SGHAT and CDR2 FQNNGV. The length of the CDR3 is 17 residues. DNA of the CDR3: TGTGCCAGCAGCTTAGAACTAGCGGGAGGGCCCTACAATGAGCAGTTCTTC. Protein sequence: CASSLELAGGPYNEQFF.

This clone appeared a few times. The rearrangement links TRBV7-2 to TRBJ2-7; 11 bases fit TRBD2. The V gene's germline CDR1 is SGHTA and CDR2 FQGNSA. V lost 5 bases, J lost 7 bases, and 10 bases stayed unmatched. This CDR3 is 15 amino acids long. In DNA form, the CDR3 reads TGTGCCAGCAGCCGCACTAGCGGGAGTGGCGGTGAGCAGTACTTC. It specifies CASSRTSGSGGEQYF.

The chain links TRBV5-4 to TRBJ2-5; 14 bases align to TRBD2. V lost 3 bases, J lost 6 bases, and 4 bases stayed unmatched. CDR3 length: 15 amino acids. Germline V gene lookup returns CDR1 SGHNT and CDR2 YYREEE (reference sequence). The CDR3 spells CASSSGTSGSKTQYF. The CDR3 coding sequence is TGTGCCAGCAGCTCCGGGACTAGCGGGAGTAAGACCCAGTACTTC.

The rearrangement links TRBV28 to TRBJ2-7; perhaps TRBD1 as D (6 bases). This CDR3 region has 13 residues. Germline CDR1 reads MDHEN; CDR2 reads SYDVKM. Trimming pared 5 bases from V and 3 bases from J, leaving 11 bases between. DNA of the CDR3: TGTGCCAGCAGTCGTTTGGACAGCTACGAGCAGTACTTC. As protein: CASSRLDSYEQYF. Full variable domain (rest looked up from reference TRBV28 and TRBJ2-7): DVKVTQSSRYLVKRTGEKVFLECVQDMDHENMFWYRQDPGLGLRLIYFSYDVKMKEKGDIPEGYSVSREKKERFSLILESASTNQTSMYLCASSRLDSYEQYFGPGTRLTVT.

V gene TRBV5-3 combines with J gene TRBJ1-3, with TRBD1 as a possible D gene (6 bases). TRBV5-3 is reported as an ORF; its role is uncertain. The CDR3 consists of 15 residues. With 4 bases removed from V and 5 bases from J, the gap between germline ends came to 16 bases. The CDR3 region is CARSRDRTARNTIYF. In DNA form, the CDR3 reads TGTGCCAGAAGCCGCGACAGGACGGCCAGAAACACCATATATTTT.

This chain connects TRBV9 to TRBJ2-1; 9 bases agree with TRBD2. The CDR3 is 20 residues long. Germline V gene sequence: CDR1 SGDLS, CDR2 YYNGEE. V trimming: 0 bases; J trimming: 0 bases; junction bases outside the gene matches: 13. The CDR3 sequence: CASSVGGLAGFSSSYNEQFF. CDR3 bases: TGTGCCAGCAGCGTAGGCGGGCTAGCGGGATTCTCCAGCTCCTACAATGAGCAGTTCTTC.

This chain uses TRBV29-1 with TRBJ2-1; D is possibly TRBD2 (5 bases). V lost 3 bases and J lost 3, with 6 bases in between. The CDR3 consists of 12 residues. CDR1 SQVTM and CDR2 ANQGSEA come from the germline V gene. The CDR3 nucleotides are TGCAGCGTTGAGAGGGACTACAATGAGCAGTTCTTC. This sequence encodes CSVERDYNEQFF.

This chain connects TRBV9 to TRBJ2-1, with 8 bases that match TRBD2. After removal of 0 bases from V and 3 bases from J, the junction contained 2 bases not matched to a gene. The CDR3 consists of 15 residues. CDR1 is SGDLS and CDR2 is YYNGEE in the germline V gene. In nucleotides, the CDR3 is TGTGCCAGCAGCGTAGCAGCGGGAGACTACAATGAGCAGTTCTTC. It translates to CASSVAAGDYNEQFF.

The J gene is TRBJ2-5, the V gene TRBV18, with D possibly matching TRBD1 (6 bases). The germline CDR1 and CDR2 sequences are KGHSH and LQKENI. Trimming stripped 1 base from V and 3 bases from J, with 9 bases between. This CDR3 is 14 amino acids long. For the CDR3, the DNA is TGTGCCAGCTCACCACTGGACAGTAAAGAGACCCAGTACTTC. As protein: CASSPLDSKETQYF.

The CDR3 bases are TGTGCCAGCAGCTTGTTGTGGCGGGAGTTACGAGAGACCCAGTACTTC. It specifies CASSLLWRELRETQYF. The gene calls are TRBV28 and TRBJ2-5, with 7 bases fitting TRBD2. CDR1 is MDHEN, CDR2 SYDVKM, per germline. The CDR3 sequence is 16 residues long. The V segment lost 6 bases and the J segment 4 bases; nucleotides outside the gene matches: 14. The complete variable domain, with remaining parts taken from reference TRBV28 and TRBJ2-5, reads DVKVTQSSRYLVKRTGEKVFLECVQDMDHENMFWYRQDPGLGLRLIYFSYDVKMKEKGDIPEGYSVSREKKERFSLILESASTNQTSMYLCASSLLWRELRETQYFGPGTRLLVL.

The rearrangement joins TRBV19 to TRBJ1-2; 7 nucleotides line up with TRBD1. Germline V CDR1 and CDR2: LNHDA, SQIVND (reference sequence). V shed 5 bases and J 4 bases; nucleotides not matched to a gene: 10. The CDR3 has 15 residues. DNA of the CDR3: TGTGCCAGTAGTGTCGCAGGAGGGGGCGTCTATGGCTACACCTTC. Protein product: CASSVAGGGVYGYTF.

This clone was observed a single time. The chain recombines TRBV5-4 with TRBJ2-7; the match to TRBD2 covers 10 bases. With 5 bases clipped from V and 3 bases from J, the junction kept 8 bases outside the gene matches. Germline CDR1 reads SGHNT; CDR2 reads YYREEE (reference sequence). CDR3 length: 15 amino acids. CDR3 DNA: TGTGCCAGCAGTCCGTCAGCGGGAGGGAGCTACGAGCAGTACTTC. Its protein is CASSPSAGGSYEQYF.